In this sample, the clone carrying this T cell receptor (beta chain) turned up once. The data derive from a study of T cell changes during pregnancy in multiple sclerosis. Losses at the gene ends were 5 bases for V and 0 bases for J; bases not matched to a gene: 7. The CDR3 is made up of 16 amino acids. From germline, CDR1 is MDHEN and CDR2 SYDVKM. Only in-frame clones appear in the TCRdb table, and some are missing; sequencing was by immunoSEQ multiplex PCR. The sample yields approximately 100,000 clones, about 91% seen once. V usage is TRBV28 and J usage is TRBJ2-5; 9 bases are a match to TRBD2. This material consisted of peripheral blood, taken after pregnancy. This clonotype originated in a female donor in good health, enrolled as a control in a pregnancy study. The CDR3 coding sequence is TGTGCCAGCAGTCCCATAGCGGGAGAGTACCAAGAGACCCAGTACTTC. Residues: CASSPIAGEYQETQYF. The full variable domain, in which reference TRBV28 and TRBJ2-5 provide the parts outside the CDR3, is DVKVTQSSRYLVKRTGEKVFLECVQDMDHENMFWYRQDPGLGLRLIYFSYDVKMKEKGDIPEGYSVSREKKERFSLILESASTNQTSMYLCASSPIAGEYQETQYFGPGTRLLVL.